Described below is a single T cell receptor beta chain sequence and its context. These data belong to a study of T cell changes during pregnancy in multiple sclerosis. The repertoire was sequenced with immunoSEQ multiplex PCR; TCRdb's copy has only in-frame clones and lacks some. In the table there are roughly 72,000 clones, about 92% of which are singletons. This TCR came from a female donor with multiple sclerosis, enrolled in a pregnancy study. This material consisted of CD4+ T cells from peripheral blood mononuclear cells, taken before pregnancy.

CDR3 sequence: CASRSTGFTDTQYF. CDR3 nucleotide sequence: TGTGCCAGCAGGTCGACAGGGTTCACAGATACGCAGTATTTT. This chain joins TRBV6-6 and TRBJ2-3, with TRBD1 identical over 7 bases. Germline-derived CDR1 and CDR2 are MNHNY and SVGAGI (reference sequence). The CDR3 is 14 residues long. With V trimmed by 6 bases and J by 2 bases, 5 bases remained unmatched.